Presented here are 31 T cell receptor beta chains from one specimen sequenced in a study of blood T cells in healthy people across ages. Next came a second PCR, run for about 6 to 12 cycles, which used a sample-barcoded 5' primer along with a J-beta primer mix. TCRdb ran MiXCR on the 5' RACE reads and lists one entry per CDR3 protein. The table lists roughly 1.5 million distinct CDR3 sequences, roughly 43% of them singletons. The sequenced sample consisted of blood. These receptors all come from a woman younger than 30 in good health.

The rearrangement links TRBV20-1 to TRBJ1-2; D gene ambiguous. Germline loops: CDR1 DFQATT, CDR2 SNEGSKA (reference sequence). There are 14 residues in the CDR3. The germline V and J ends were trimmed by 0 bases and 7 bases, with 15 bases remaining between them. CDR3 in amino acids: CSAREPDWFFGYTF. CDR3 nucleotides: TGCAGTGCTAGAGAACCGGACTGGTTCTTTGGCTACACCTTC.

V is TRBV4-1 and J is TRBJ1-4; 8 nucleotides align to TRBD1. This CDR3 is built from 18 residues. CDR1 and CDR2 (germline): MGHRA, YSYEKL. V lost 0 bases to trimming and J lost 2 bases; unmatched junction nucleotides: 8. This chain's CDR3 is CASSQDQGALATNEKLFF. In DNA form, the CDR3 reads TGCGCCAGCAGCCAAGATCAGGGGGCCTTGGCGACTAATGAAAAACTGTTTTTT.

As to this clonotype: The germline gene is not matched at one end of the junction; a read error may be the cause. This sequence joins TRBV2 and TRBJ2-3, with D perhaps matching TRBD2 (6 bases). Germline V gene lookup returns CDR1 SNHLY and CDR2 FYNNEI. The CDR3 consists of 14 residues. Written as DNA, the CDR3 is TGTGCCAGCAACCGGGATAGCGGCCAAGATGCGCAGTATTTT. As protein: CASNRDSGQDAQYF.

The CDR3 region has the DNA TGTGCCTGGAGTCCGGGGGAGACCCAGTACTTC. This gives the protein CAWSPGETQYF. The rearrangement uses TRBV30 and TRBJ2-5; weak D call: TRBD2 (5 bases). The CDR3 runs to 11 residues. Trimming took 2 bases from V and 5 from J, leaving 6 bases between them. The V gene's germline CDR1 is GTSNPN and CDR2 SVGIG (reference sequence).

This chain uses TRBV9 with TRBJ2-1, with unresolved D. The length of the CDR3 is 17 residues. Germline CDR1 SGDLS, CDR2 YYNGEE. V gave up 1 base and J gave up 5 bases, with 19 bases separating them. The CDR3 loop is CASSVRQPSALHNEQFF. DNA of the CDR3: TGTGCCAGCAGCGTAAGGCAGCCCTCGGCACTCCACAATGAGCAGTTCTTC. The variable domain in full, with the rest retrieved from reference TRBV9 and TRBJ2-1, is DSGVTQTPKHLITATGQRVTLRCSPRSGDLSVYWYQQSLDQGLQFLIQYYNGEERAKGNILERFSAQQFPDLHSELNLSSLELGDSALYFCASSVRQPSALHNEQFFGPGTRLTVL.

The chain recombines TRBV7-9 with TRBJ2-3; no definite D call. V was trimmed by 0 bases and J by 14 bases, leaving 15 bases between them. Germline assignment: CDR1 SEHNR and CDR2 FQNEAQ (reference sequence). CDR3 length: 13 amino acids. The CDR3 loop is CASSLALDARGYF. The DNA of the CDR3 is TGTGCCAGCAGCTTAGCGTTGGACGCCCGAGGGTATTTT.

In the case of this clonotype: A much larger clone lies a single base off, so this may be a read error. The chain links TRBV29-1 to TRBJ2-4; TRBD2 matches 10 bases. With the DNA end fitting TRBJ2-7 better, the J assignment may be wrong. CDR1 is SQVTM and CDR2 is ANQGSEA in the germline V gene. The CDR3 covers 14 residues. CDR3 region: CSVRLAGGLYEQYF. The CDR3 DNA reads as TGCAGCGTTCGATTAGCGGGGGGATTATACGAGCAGTACTTC.

The gene calls are TRBV7-6 and TRBJ2-5, with unresolved D. The J call may not be correct, given that the DNA end is closer to TRBJ2-7. The V gene's germline CDR1 is SGHVS and CDR2 FNYEAQ. This CDR3 is built from 14 residues. The CDR3 spells CASSPVDGVYEQYF. The CDR3 nucleotides are TGTGCCAGCAGCCCTGTAGACGGCGTGTACGAGCAGTACTTC.

The V call is TRBV30, the J call TRBJ2-1, with 9 bases that match TRBD1. V lost 2 bases and J lost 5; bases outside the gene matches: 7. The CDR3 length is 15 residues. Germline CDR1 GTSNPN, CDR2 SVGIG (reference sequence). This CDR3 reads CAWSWGQGLNNEQFF. CDR3 nucleotides: TGTGCCTGGAGTTGGGGACAGGGTCTTAACAATGAGCAGTTCTTC.

The chain carries TRBV4-2 and TRBJ2-7; either TRBD1 or TRBD2 may supply D (5 bases each). The CDR3 spans 15 residues. Per germline, CDR1 LGHNA and CDR2 YNFKEQ. The V gene lost 3 bases and the J gene lost 2 bases, with 14 bases spanning the gap. For the CDR3, the DNA is TGTGCCAGCAGCCAGCGCCGGGACGGAACCTACGAGCAGTACTTC. Translation: CASSQRRDGTYEQYF.

This chain links TRBV11-2 with TRBJ2-3; 7 bases fit TRBD2. Germline CDR1 is SGHAT and CDR2 is FQNNGV. J gave up 4 bases and V 1 base, and 8 bases lay outside the gene matches. This CDR3 is built from 16 residues. As DNA, the CDR3 is TGTGCCAGCAGCTTAGTCGTGGGGGGGGTTGCAGATACGCAGTATTTT. It is translated as CASSLVVGGVADTQYF.

On this clonotype itself: An end of the junction differs from the germline gene, which may be a read error. This sequence joins TRBV7-7 and TRBJ2-1; D not resolved. The CDR3 is made up of 13 amino acids. Germline CDR1 reads SSHAT; CDR2 reads FNYEAQ (reference sequence). CDR3 protein: CASSLTDLNEQFF. The CDR3 bases are TGTGCTAGCAGCTTAACAGACCTCAATGAGCAGTTCTTC.

V is TRBV27 and J is TRBJ2-5; 7 positions agree with TRBD2. The CDR3 covers 14 residues. Germline assignment: CDR1 MNHEY and CDR2 SMNVEV (reference sequence). The ends lost 4 bases at V and 2 bases at J; junction bases unmatched: 4. The CDR3 reads CASSSRLAQETQYF. CDR3 in DNA: TGTGCCAGCAGTTCCCGACTAGCACAAGAGACCCAGTACTTC.

The V and J genes are TRBV7-9 and TRBJ1-2, with D maybe TRBD1 (6 bases). The CDR3 extends over 16 amino acids. CDR1 SEHNR and CDR2 FQNEAQ come from the germline V gene (reference sequence). V lost 6 bases and J lost 6, with 23 bases in between. The CDR3 bases are TGTGCCAGCAGGGGAGACGCGACAGGTATTACTCATGGCTACACCTTC. Residues: CASRGDATGITHGYTF. Combining the CDR3 with reference TRBV7-9 and TRBJ1-2 gives the whole variable domain DTGVSQNPRHKITKRGQNVTFRCDPISEHNRLYWYRQTLGQGPEFLTYFQNEAQLEKSRLLSDRFSAERPKGSFSTLEIQRTEQGDSAMYLCASRGDATGITHGYTFGSGTRLTVV.

The genes are TRBV29-1 and TRBJ2-4, with D unclear. V was clipped by 5 bases and J by 0 bases, with 8 bases between them. CDR3 length: 13 residues. Germline V gene data show CDR1 as SQVTM and CDR2 as ANQGSEA. Here the CDR3 reads CSVTTIAKNIQYF. Here the CDR3 DNA reads TGCAGCGTTACAACCATAGCCAAAAACATTCAGTACTTC.

The gene calls are TRBV7-6 and TRBJ2-7; D unclear. The CDR3 extends over 14 amino acids. Trimming took off 7 bases at V and 0 bases at J, with 13 bases between the two ends. Germline V gene lookup returns CDR1 SGHVS and CDR2 FNYEAQ. The CDR3 DNA follows: TGTGCCAGCACTCCCGCGGTGAACTCCTACGAGCAGTACTTC. Its translation is CASTPAVNSYEQYF. Based on the CDR3 plus reference TRBV7-6 and TRBJ2-7, the full variable domain is GAGVSQSPRYKVTKRGQDVALRCDPISGHVSLYWYRQALGQGPEFLTYFNYEAQQDKSGLPNDRFSAERPEGSISTLTIQRTEQRDSAMYRCASTPAVNSYEQYFGPGTRLTVT.

This clonotype was detected only once. This sequence joins TRBV12-3 or TRBV12-4 and TRBJ2-3, with D perhaps TRBD2 (5 bases). CDR3 size: 16 residues. V lost 2 bases and J 4 bases, leaving 16 bases between the germline ends. The CDR3 protein is CASSLRGTPPSDTQYF. The CDR3 bases are TGTGCCAGCAGTTTACGGGGTACTCCACCCTCAGATACGCAGTATTTT.

The chain has TRBV4-3 and TRBJ1-5; D is unresolved. The CDR3 extends over 16 amino acids. Germline V gene data show CDR1 as LGHNA and CDR2 as YSLEER. Trimming cost V 3 bases and J 3 bases, with 15 bases left between them. The chain's CDR3 is CASSHLLEYLNQPQHF. In nucleotides, the CDR3 is TGCGCCAGCAGCCATTTGCTGGAGTACCTCAATCAGCCCCAGCATTTT.

This chain uses TRBV7-9 with TRBJ2-3; D is perhaps TRBD2 (5 bases). The CDR3 is 16 residues long. Germline CDR1 is SEHNR and CDR2 is FQNEAQ (reference sequence). Trimming cost V 3 bases and J 7 bases, with 20 bases left between them. The CDR3 DNA reads as TGTGCCAGCAGCTTCGGACTGGGTAAAATTAAACATACGCAGTATTTT. Translated: CASSFGLGKIKHTQYF.

V is TRBV5-1 and J is TRBJ2-7; possibly TRBD1 for D (6 bases). With 2 bases removed from V and 2 bases from J, the gap between germline ends came to 20 bases. Germline V gene lookup returns CDR1 SGHRS and CDR2 YFSETQ. The CDR3 has 17 residues. The CDR3 is CASSLPQGGYTTYEQYF. Written as DNA, the CDR3 is TGCGCCAGCAGCTTACCACAGGGTGGCTACACCACCTACGAGCAGTACTTC.

The V and J genes are TRBV9 and TRBJ2-7; tentatively, D is TRBD2 (6 bases). Between the trimmed V and J ends, which lost 7 bases and 7 bases, there was a span of 18 bases. This CDR3 is 13 amino acids long. In germline, CDR1 is SGDLS, CDR2 YYNGEE. The CDR3 sequence: CASSRDGLREQYF. CDR3 bases: TGTGCCAGCTCGCGGGACGGTTTGAGGGAGCAGTACTTC. Filled out from reference TRBV9 and TRBJ2-7, the complete variable domain reads DSGVTQTPKHLITATGQRVTLRCSPRSGDLSVYWYQQSLDQGLQFLIQYYNGEERAKGNILERFSAQQFPDLHSELNLSSLELGDSALYFCASSRDGLREQYFGPGTRLTVT.

J is TRBJ1-2 and V is TRBV29-1; D unresolved. The germline V gene has CDR1 SQVTM and CDR2 ANQGSEA. The CDR3 extends over 14 amino acids. Trimming cost V 0 bases and J 3 bases, with 11 bases left between them. The CDR3 region is CSVEDDMGHYGYTF. CDR3 bases: TGCAGCGTTGAAGATGATATGGGTCACTATGGCTACACCTTC.

The rearrangement links TRBV20-1 to TRBJ2-2, with 12 bases matching TRBD2. V dropped 6 bases and J dropped 1; count of bases not matched to a gene: 6. Germline loops: CDR1 DFQATT, CDR2 SNEGSKA (reference sequence). CDR3 length equals 16 residues. This chain's CDR3 is CSARLAGDKNTGELFF. The DNA for the CDR3 is TGCAGTGCCAGACTAGCGGGAGATAAGAACACCGGGGAGCTGTTTTTT.

This clonotype was counted a few times. The chain employs TRBV20-1 and TRBJ2-7; no reliable D call. This CDR3 has 13 amino acids. V was shortened by 6 bases and J by 0 bases, with 12 bases between the two germline ends. Germline assignment: CDR1 DFQATT and CDR2 SNEGSKA (reference sequence). As DNA, the CDR3 is TGCAGTGCACCTCCAGGAAACTCCTACGAGCAGTACTTC. Protein sequence: CSAPPGNSYEQYF.

The chain recombines TRBV20-1 with TRBJ2-3; TRBD2 agrees at 14 bases. Trimming at V came to 6 bases and at J to 5 bases, leaving 4 bases not matched to a gene. This CDR3 spans 14 amino acids. Germline V gene data show CDR1 as DFQATT and CDR2 as SNEGSKA (reference sequence). The chain's CDR3 is CSAGTSGGRDTQYF. The CDR3 DNA follows: TGCAGTGCCGGGACTAGCGGGGGAAGAGATACGCAGTATTTT.

About this clonotype: The junction and the germline gene differ at one end; a read error may be behind it. The chain has TRBV20-1 and TRBJ2-5; the D gene is possibly TRBD2 (6 bases). The CDR3 runs 14 residues. Germline lookup yields CDR1 DFQATT and CDR2 SNEGSKA (reference sequence). The CDR3 loop reads CSARDSAGKEAQYF. Written as DNA, the CDR3 is TGCAGTGCTAGAGATTCTGCGGGAAAAGAGGCCCAGTACTTC.

A few counts support this clonotype. V gene TRBV4-1 combines with J gene TRBJ2-1; a weak D match, TRBD2 (6 bases). Trimming stripped 0 bases from V and 10 bases from J, with 13 bases between. This CDR3 contains 14 residues. Per the germline V gene, CDR1 is MGHRA and CDR2 is YSYEKL. The CDR3 nucleotides read TGCGCCAGCAGCCAAGATAGGGACCGGGGGGAGCAGTTCTTC. Translation: CASSQDRDRGEQFF.

This clonotype turned up a few times. This chain uses TRBV5-1 with TRBJ2-3, with D possibly TRBD2 on 6 matching bases. V was shortened by 5 bases and J by 1 base, with 11 bases between the two germline ends. The CDR3 loop spans 14 amino acids. Germline V gene lookup returns CDR1 SGHRS and CDR2 YFSETQ. CDR3 nucleotides: TGCGCCAGCAGGAGACTAGTTGGCACAGATACGCAGTATTTT. Residues: CASRRLVGTDTQYF.

This clonotype was detected only a few times. The V gene is TRBV11-3, the J gene TRBJ2-7; TRBD1 is a possible D gene (6 bases). With 5 bases removed from V and 4 bases from J, the gap between germline ends came to 12 bases. The germline V gene has CDR1 SGHNT and CDR2 YENEEA. This CDR3 has 13 residues. The CDR3 reads CASSVGQIYEQYF. CDR3 nucleotides: TGTGCCAGCAGCGTCGGACAGATTTACGAGCAGTACTTC. The full variable domain, rest sourced from reference TRBV11-3 and TRBJ2-7, is EAGVVQSPRYKIIEKKQPVAFWCNPISGHNTLYWYLQNLGQGPELLIRYENEEAVDDSQLPKDRFSAERLKGVDSTLKIQPAELGDSAVYLCASSVGQIYEQYFGPGTRLTVT.

J is TRBJ2-5 and V is TRBV20-1; D is uncertain. Trimming left V 5 bases short and J 1 base short, with 11 bases between. The germline gives CDR1 DFQATT, CDR2 SNEGSKA (reference sequence). This CDR3 contains 13 residues. The CDR3 sequence is CSAPGESQETQYF. The CDR3 DNA sequence: TGCAGTGCTCCTGGGGAATCCCAAGAGACCCAGTACTTC.

The table lists this clonotype with a few counts. The chain joins TRBV13 to TRBJ2-1; 13 nucleotides align to TRBD2. V dropped 4 bases and J dropped 10; count of bases not matched to a gene: 7. Germline values: CDR1 PRHDT, CDR2 FYEKMQ (reference sequence). The CDR3 sequence is 15 residues long. CDR3 protein: CASSSWTSGSKEQFF. Here the CDR3 DNA reads TGTGCCAGCAGCTCGTGGACTAGCGGGAGTAAAGAGCAGTTCTTC. The full variable domain, its missing parts supplied by reference TRBV13 and TRBJ2-1, is AAGVIQSPRHLIKEKRETATLKCYPIPRHDTVYWYQQGPGQDPQFLISFYEKMQSDKGSIPDRFSAQQFSDYHSELNMSSLELGDSALYFCASSSWTSGSKEQFFGPGTRLTVL.